This TCR beta chain was obtained from a study of vaccination and CD4 T cells after COVID-19. Treatment meaning: roughly 11-day PBMC culture with coronavirus spike peptide pools or control peptides (ViraFEST assay). Trimming shortened V by 2 bases and J by 5 bases, and 16 bases separated the two germline ends. Germline V gene sequence: CDR1 SGHNT, CDR2 YYREEE (reference sequence). This CDR3 is built from 15 residues. On this clonotype: Its antigen is undetermined.

Researchers used the Oncomine TCR Beta short-read assay to sequence DNA from cultured CD4+ T cells. MiXCR, run by TCRdb on the PCR reads, gives a single entry per CDR3 protein. The profile shows some 13,000 distinct CDR3 sequences, around 45% of them singletons. The chain employs TRBV5-4 and TRBJ1-1; D remains ambiguous. Sample: CD4+ T cells from blood, cultured in vitro. The sequence came from a human donor who had recovered from COVID-19. The CDR3 sequence: CASSFGLERGTEAFF. The CDR3, as DNA: TGTGCCAGCAGCTTCGGGCTGGAAAGAGGGACTGAAGCTTTCTTT. Variable domain in full (rest from reference TRBV5-4 and TRBJ1-1): ETGVTQSPTHLIKTRGQQVTLRCSSQSGHNTVSWYQQALGQGPQFIFQYYREEENGRGNFPPRFSGLQFPNYSSELNVNALELDDSALYLCASSFGLERGTEAFFGQGTRLTVV.